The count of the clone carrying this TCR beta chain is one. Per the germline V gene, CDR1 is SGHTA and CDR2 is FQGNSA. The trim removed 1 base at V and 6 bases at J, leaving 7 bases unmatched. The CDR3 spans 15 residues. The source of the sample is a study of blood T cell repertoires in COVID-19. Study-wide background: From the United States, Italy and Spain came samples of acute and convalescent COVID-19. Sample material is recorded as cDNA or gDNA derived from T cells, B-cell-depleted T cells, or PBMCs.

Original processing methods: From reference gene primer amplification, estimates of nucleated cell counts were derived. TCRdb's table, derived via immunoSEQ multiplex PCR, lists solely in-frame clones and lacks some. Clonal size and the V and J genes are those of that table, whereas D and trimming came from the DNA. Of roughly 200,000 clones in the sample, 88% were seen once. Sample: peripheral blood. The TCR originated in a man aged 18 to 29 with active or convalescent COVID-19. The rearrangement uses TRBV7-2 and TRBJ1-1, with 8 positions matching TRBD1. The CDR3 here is CASSLDWDRSSEAFF. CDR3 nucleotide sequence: TGTGCCAGCAGCTTAGACTGGGACAGGTCCTCTGAAGCTTTCTTT.